These 17 T cell receptor beta chains originate from one sample sequenced in a study of identical twins. TCRdb analysed the 5' RACE reads with MiXCR anew, one entry per CDR3 protein. The table lists under 900,000 distinct CDR3 sequences, around an eighth of them singletons. In addition, the sample was reused for a study of yellow fever vaccine responses in identical twins.

The sequenced material came from PBMCs. Receptors were obtained from a woman aged 18-35 years in good health.

The chain carries TRBV28 and TRBJ2-3; D not resolved. The CDR3 sequence is 15 residues long. Between the trimmed V and J ends, which lost 3 bases and 8 bases, there was a span of 18 bases. CDR1 and CDR2 from the germline V gene are MDHEN and SYDVKM. The CDR3 DNA reads as TGTGCCAGCAGTTTGGCGGCACTATCCTCGGGTACGCAGTATTTT. Translated, it gives CASSLAALSSGTQYF.

This clonotype has ten or more counts. V gene TRBV3-1 combines with J gene TRBJ1-1; D not certain. CDR1 and CDR2 (germline): LGHDT, YNNKEL (reference sequence). This CDR3 comprises 12 residues. The V end was cut by 5 bases, the J end by 1 base, with 5 bases between. Written as DNA, the CDR3 is TGTGCCAGCAGCACAGAGAACACTGAAGCTTTCTTT. This codes for CASSTENTEAFF.

The chain recombines TRBV20-1 with TRBJ2-3; the D gene is possibly TRBD2 (6 bases). V lost 1 base to trimming and J lost 4 bases, with 12 bases between them. This CDR3 contains 14 residues. Germline V lookup: CDR1 DFQATT, CDR2 SNEGSKA (reference sequence). CDR3 nucleotides: TGCAGTGCTAGAGGCCAAAGGAGGGCAGATACGCAGTATTTT. This translates into CSARGQRRADTQYF.

This chain uses TRBV4-1 with TRBJ1-6; unclear D gene. Trimming stripped 0 bases from V and 6 bases from J, with 6 bases between. Per germline, CDR1 MGHRA and CDR2 YSYEKL. The CDR3 consists of 14 residues. CDR3 nucleotide sequence: TGCGCCAGCAGCCAAGATAAGGTTAATTCACCCCTCCACTTT. The encoded protein is CASSQDKVNSPLHF.

This clonotype was counted between two and nine times. This CDR3 reads CASSFRTGLAGGNEQFF. The CDR3 DNA is TGTGCCAGCAGTTTTAGGACGGGACTAGCGGGAGGCAATGAGCAGTTCTTC. V and J are TRBV28 and TRBJ2-1; 15 bases are a match to TRBD2. Germline lookup yields CDR1 MDHEN and CDR2 SYDVKM. The CDR3 runs to 17 residues. After removal of 3 bases from V and 6 bases from J, the junction contained 6 bases not matched to a gene.

The gene calls are TRBV28 and TRBJ1-1, with 8 bases that match TRBD1. Germline V CDR1 and CDR2: MDHEN, SYDVKM. The V and J ends lost 4 bases and 3 bases, in that order; junction bases with no gene match: 7. CDR3 length: 15 amino acids. The DNA for the CDR3 is TGTGCCAGCAGTTCTGGACAGGGTGGTCACACTGAAGCTTTCTTT. This gives the protein CASSSGQGGHTEAFF.

This clonotype turned up a few times. This rearrangement joins TRBV10-2 to TRBJ2-3; 11 bases are a match to TRBD2. With V trimmed by 6 bases and J by 6 bases, 11 bases remained unmatched. CDR1 WSHSY and CDR2 SAAADI come from the germline V gene. The CDR3 extends over 16 amino acids. The CDR3 loop is CASREIAGGGSDTQYF. The CDR3 DNA reads TGCGCCAGCAGAGAAATAGCGGGAGGGGGGTCGGATACGCAGTATTTT.

The genes are TRBV2 and TRBJ1-6, with TRBD1 as a possible D gene (5 bases). The CDR3 is 13 residues long. The ends were cut back, 6 bases at V and 10 bases at J, with 13 bases in the middle. Germline V lookup: CDR1 SNHLY, CDR2 FYNNEI. The CDR3 DNA follows: TGTGCCAGCAGGAGTGGACACCTCTCACCCCTCCACTTT. Its protein is CASRSGHLSPLHF.

The chain joins TRBV15 to TRBJ2-1, with a possible D match to TRBD2 (7 bases). Germline V lookup: CDR1 LNHNV, CDR2 YYDKDF (reference sequence). Trimming took off 0 bases at V and 4 bases at J, with 13 bases between the two ends. CDR3 length equals 16 residues. CDR3 DNA: TGTGCCACCAGCAGAGATAAGGGGGGAGGGTACAATGAGCAGTTCTTC. Amino acid sequence: CATSRDKGGGYNEQFF.

The chain employs TRBV12-3 or TRBV12-4 and TRBJ2-1; no reliable D call. V was trimmed by 3 bases and J by 0 bases, leaving 9 bases between them. This CDR3 spans 15 amino acids. CDR3 sequence: CASSFWSGSYNEQFF. In DNA form, the CDR3 reads TGTGCCAGCAGTTTTTGGAGTGGCTCCTACAATGAGCAGTTCTTC.

The table lists this clonotype with a few counts. The V and J genes are TRBV11-3 and TRBJ1-2; no clear D gene. The CDR3 has 17 residues. V lost 5 bases, J lost 2 bases, and 21 bases lay in between. In germline, CDR1 is SGHNT, CDR2 YENEEA. CDR3 DNA sequence: TGTGCCAGCAGCCCCCCGGGGTGGCAGTCCCACAACTATGGCTACACCTTC. Translating gives CASSPPGWQSHNYGYTF.

The sample holds many counts of this clonotype. The rearrangement links TRBV6-4 to TRBJ1-1; D ambiguous. Germline lookup yields CDR1 MRHNA and CDR2 SNTAGT. CDR3 length equals 14 residues. Trimming cost V 0 bases and J 1 base, with 6 bases left between them. Here the CDR3 reads CASSDSSENTEAFF. CDR3 DNA sequence: TGTGCCAGCAGTGACTCGAGCGAGAACACTGAAGCTTTCTTT.

This clonotype was observed at least ten times. CDR3 bases: TGCGCCAGCAGCCAAGATCGGACAGGGTGGTTAGAAAAACTGTTTTTT. Its protein is CASSQDRTGWLEKLFF. The rearrangement links TRBV4-1 to TRBJ1-4; TRBD1 matches at 8 bases. V was clipped by 0 bases and J by 8 bases; unmatched bases: 8. The CDR3 spans 16 residues. CDR1 and CDR2 from the germline V gene are MGHRA and YSYEKL.

This clonotype was seen only once. The chain combines TRBV18 with TRBJ2-1; D possibly matches TRBD1 or TRBD2 (5 bases each). From germline, CDR1 is KGHSH and CDR2 LQKENI. The V end was cut by 5 bases, the J end by 7 bases, with 15 bases between. The CDR3 extends over 14 amino acids. CDR3 loop: CASSSGPWGNEQFF. The CDR3 region has the DNA TGTGCCAGCTCATCCGGTCCGTGGGGGAATGAGCAGTTCTTC.

This clonotype was picked up a small number of times. V usage is TRBV11-2 and J usage is TRBJ2-5, with D possibly matching TRBD1 (8 bases). The CDR3 has 18 residues. Trimming cost V 5 bases and J 1 base, with 23 bases left between them. Germline values: CDR1 SGHAT, CDR2 FQNNGV. The DNA of the CDR3 is TGTGCCAGCAGCCAGGGGGCTTGGGGAGGGGGCGGCCAAGAGACCCAGTACTTC. It encodes CASSQGAWGGGGQETQYF.

This clonotype came up a few times. This chain connects TRBV9 to TRBJ2-3, with D perhaps TRBD1 or TRBD2 (5 bases each). Per the germline V gene, CDR1 is SGDLS and CDR2 is YYNGEE. V gave up 5 bases and J gave up 6 bases, with 13 bases separating them. This CDR3 has 13 residues. In nucleotides, the CDR3 is TGTGCCAGCAGACCGGGGACCGGGGATACGCAGTATTTT. The encoded protein is CASRPGTGDTQYF.

Only a few counts were recorded for this clonotype. V usage is TRBV3-1 and J usage is TRBJ1-3; TRBD1 matches 8 bases. J gave up 0 bases and V 5 bases, and 3 bases lay outside the gene matches. This CDR3 is built from 15 residues. Germline CDR1 is LGHDT and CDR2 is YNNKEL (reference sequence). CDR3 bases: TGTGCCAGCAGCGAGACAGGGGCCTCTGGAAACACCATATATTTT. It yields the protein CASSETGASGNTIYF.